This TCR beta chain was captured by sequencing in a study of blood T cell repertoires in COVID-19 (dated by TCRdb to the early 2020s). Background for the entire study: Samples covering the acute and convalescent phases of COVID-19 were provided by collaborators in the United States, Italy and Spain. The material from the prospective study consisted of cDNA or gDNA derived from T cells, B-cell-depleted T cells, or PBMCs. The dataset comprised deeply sampled blood TCRbeta repertoires from subjects exposed to, actively infected with, or recovered from COVID-19. HLA class I and class II types, where available, came from metadata supplied by the sample provider rather than from assay-based typing. A freely available public database, intended as a resource for researchers studying the immune response to SARS-CoV-2, is where the repertoires were released. Samples were obtained from the ongoing ImmuneRACE study (first 160 participants) and from some 1,200 subjects provided by 6 global collaborators. Nearly every sample came with metadata listing a de-identified subject ID, COVID-19 status, age in years and sex.

Overall results and qualifications from the work: Clinical and demographic metadata were provided uncurated, with the amount varying by source and participant.

Turning to this clone: It lacks a known antigen. No base quality values were provided; no much bigger clone lies one nucleotide off.

TCRbeta CDR3 regions were amplified from genomic DNA by means of the immunoSEQ Assay, a bias-controlled multiplex PCR. Concerning the study's data processing: The number of nucleated cells in each sample was estimated from the amplification of reference gene primers within the assay. To quantify the absolute abundance of each unique TCRbeta CDR3 rearrangement, sequence reads were collapsed and filtered. For each sample, productive Simpson clonality was calculated as the square root of Simpson's diversity index over productive rearrangements. The table comes from immuneACCESS by way of TCRdb, which keeps in-frame sequences with V and J called. Part of the clones is missing from these tables; in studies checked, under half for an unresolved V gene and the rest for unknown reasons. V, J and clone size are those of that table, while D and trimming were read from the DNA. For this sample the table gives about 270,000 clones, of which 91% were detected only once. Clones ranked in the top ten supply approximately 3% of the sample.

Participants in the prospective study were enrolled through a virtual design, were aged roughly 18 to 100 years, and lived in 24 United States geographic areas. Cohort assignment in the prospective study relied on participant-reported clinical history from a screening survey and a study questionnaire. Exposed participants were defined as having been in contact with someone with a PCR-confirmed or clinician-diagnosed COVID-19 case within 2 weeks of study entry. Mobile phlebotomists in the prospective study collected whole blood, serum and a nasopharyngeal or oropharyngeal swab from every participant. Prospective study participants could optionally give additional blood draws and questionnaires over an approximately two-month period. Prospective study blood samples were shipped either frozen or at room temperature before DNA extraction. Sequences were obtained from PBMCs or T cells enriched from blood (not recorded which). This sequence was found in a man aged 35 to 55 who had been exposed to COVID-19.

The nucleotides read TGTGCCAGCAGTTTAGGTAGTTTCTACGAGCAGTACTTC. This sequence encodes CASSLGSFYEQYF. The chain was built from TRBV27 and TRBJ2-7, with the D gene uncertain. Trimming takes 2 bases from V and 3 bases from J, and the germline ends sit 8 bases apart. Reading from cysteine to phenylalanine, the CDR3 counts 13 amino acids. The sequence is cut down to CDR3 DNA, 39 bases in frame from base 1. From a lookup of the germline V gene (reference sequence), CDR1 and CDR2 are MNHEY and SMNVEV.